The clone carrying this T cell receptor beta chain was counted a few times. Time point here: pre-treatment sample, taken before nivolumab and TIL therapy. Germline CDR1 and CDR2: MNHNY and SVGAGI (reference sequence). This CDR3 is 16 amino acids long. With 4 bases removed from V and 1 base from J, the gap between germline ends came to 14 bases. This sample was taken from a study of TIL therapy for anti-PD-1-resistant metastatic lung cancer. Across the whole study: Patients had a median age of almost 55 years (range roughly 35-80).

This was the immunoSEQ v3 assay. This table comes from immunoSEQ multiplex PCR, and its TCRdb copy is limited to in-frame clones, with some not included. Of tens of thousands of clones in the sample, 70% to 90% were seen once. The clonotype originates from a person between 25 and 79 years old with non-small cell lung cancer. The rearrangement uses TRBV6-6 and TRBJ1-5, with D hard to call. The sequences come from blood, collected at baseline. Written as DNA, the CDR3 is TGTGCCAGCAGTTCCGCCGCAGTCGGGAGCAATCAGCCCCAGCATTTT. Encoded protein: CASSSAAVGSNQPQHF.